This T cell receptor (beta chain) was profiled in a study of shared T cell receptors in the human thymus. Using immunoSEQ multiplex PCR, the repertoire was profiled, and TCRdb retains in-frame clones only, with some absent. Of about 380,000 clones in the sample, 85% to 95% were seen once. This clone was recorded once. CDR1 and CDR2 from the germline V gene are LGHNA and YNFKEQ. V lost 0 bases and J lost 4, with 7 bases in between. The CDR3 has 13 amino acids. The genes are TRBV4-2 and TRBJ2-7; D is uncertain. Sequencing was done on a sample of thymocytes. The sequence derives from a human donor. The CDR3 region has the DNA TGTGCCAGCAGCCAAGAAAGTTCTTACGAGCAGTACTTC. This codes for CASSQESSYEQYF.